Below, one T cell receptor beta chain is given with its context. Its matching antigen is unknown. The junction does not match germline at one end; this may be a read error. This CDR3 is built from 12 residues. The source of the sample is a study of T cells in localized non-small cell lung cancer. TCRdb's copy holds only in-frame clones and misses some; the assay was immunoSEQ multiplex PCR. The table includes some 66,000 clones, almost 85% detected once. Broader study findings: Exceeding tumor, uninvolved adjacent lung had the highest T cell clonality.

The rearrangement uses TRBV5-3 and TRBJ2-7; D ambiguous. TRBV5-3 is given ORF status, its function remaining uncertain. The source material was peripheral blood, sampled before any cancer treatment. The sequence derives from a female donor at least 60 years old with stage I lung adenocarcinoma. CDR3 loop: CASSLEGYEQYF. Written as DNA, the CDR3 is TGTGCCAGCAGCTTGGAAGGTTACGAGCAGTACTTC.